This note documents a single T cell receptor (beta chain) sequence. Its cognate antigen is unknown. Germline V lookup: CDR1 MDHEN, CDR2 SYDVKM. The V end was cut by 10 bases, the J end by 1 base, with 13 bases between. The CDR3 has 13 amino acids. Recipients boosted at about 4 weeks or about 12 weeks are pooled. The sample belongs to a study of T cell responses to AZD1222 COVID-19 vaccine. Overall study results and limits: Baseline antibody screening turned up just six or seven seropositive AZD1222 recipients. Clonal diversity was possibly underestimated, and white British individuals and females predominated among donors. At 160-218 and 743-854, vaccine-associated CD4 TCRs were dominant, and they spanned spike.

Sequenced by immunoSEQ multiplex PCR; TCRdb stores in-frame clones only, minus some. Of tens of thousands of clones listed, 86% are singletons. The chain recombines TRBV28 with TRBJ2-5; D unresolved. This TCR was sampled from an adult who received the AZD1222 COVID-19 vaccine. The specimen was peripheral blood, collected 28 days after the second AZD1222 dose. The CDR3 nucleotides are TGTGCCACCGCGGTAGTCGGCCAAGAGACCCAGTACTTC. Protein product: CATAVVGQETQYF.